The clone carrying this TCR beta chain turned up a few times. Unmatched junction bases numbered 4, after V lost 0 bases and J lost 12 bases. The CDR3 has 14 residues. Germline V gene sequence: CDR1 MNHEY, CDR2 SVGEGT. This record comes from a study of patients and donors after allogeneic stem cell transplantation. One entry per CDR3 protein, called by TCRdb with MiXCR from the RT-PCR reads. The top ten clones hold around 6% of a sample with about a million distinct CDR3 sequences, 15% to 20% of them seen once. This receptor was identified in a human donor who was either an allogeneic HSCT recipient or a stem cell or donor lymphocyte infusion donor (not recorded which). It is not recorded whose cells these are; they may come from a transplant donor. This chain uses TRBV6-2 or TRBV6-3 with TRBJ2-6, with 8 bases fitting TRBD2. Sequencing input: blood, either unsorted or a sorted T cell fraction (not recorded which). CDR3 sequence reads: CASSYSSLAGVLTF. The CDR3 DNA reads TGTGCCAGCAGTTACTCGAGTCTAGCGGGCGTCCTGACTTTC.